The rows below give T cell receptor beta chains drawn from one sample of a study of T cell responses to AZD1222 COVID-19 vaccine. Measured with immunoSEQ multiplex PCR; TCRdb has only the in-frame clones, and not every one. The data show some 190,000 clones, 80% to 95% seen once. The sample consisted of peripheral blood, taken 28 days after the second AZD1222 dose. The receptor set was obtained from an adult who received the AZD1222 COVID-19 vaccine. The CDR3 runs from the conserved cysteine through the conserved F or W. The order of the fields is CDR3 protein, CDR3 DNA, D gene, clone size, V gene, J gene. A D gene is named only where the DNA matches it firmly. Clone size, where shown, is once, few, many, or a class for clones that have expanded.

CAIREHGTAFYGYTF,TGTGCCATCAGGGAACACGGGACAGCGTTCTATGGCTACACCTTC,TRBD1,-,TRBV10-3,TRBJ1-2
CASSFAKVDEQFF,TGTGCCAGCAGTTTTGCGAAAGTCGATGAGCAGTTCTTC,-,-,TRBV28,TRBJ2-1
CASSLGQGYTEAFF,TGTGCCAGCAGCCTGGGACAGGGCTACACTGAAGCTTTCTTT,TRBD1,-,TRBV3-1/TRBV3-2,TRBJ1-1
CASSEWASGTRMDF,-,-,-,TRBV2,TRBJ2-5
CASSRGDPVKLFF,TGTGCCAGCAGCCGCGGGGATCCGGTAAAACTGTTTTTT,-,-,TRBV14,TRBJ1-4
CASSPATVSYEQYF,TGTGCCAGTAGTCCCGCGACAGTCTCCTACGAGCAGTACTTC,-,-,TRBV19,TRBJ2-7
CATSDLREPNQPQHF,TGTGCCACCAGTGATTTAAGGGAACCCAATCAGCCCCAGCATTTT,-,-,TRBV24-1,TRBJ1-5
CASSLHGRARDTQYF,TGTGCCAGCAGTTTACACGGGAGGGCCAGAGATACGCAGTATTTT,TRBD2,-,TRBV27,TRBJ2-3
CASRDREAFF,TGTGCCAGCAGAGACAGGGAAGCTTTCTTT,-,-,TRBV2,TRBJ1-1
CSVAVLTGELFF,TGCAGCGTTGCGGTTTTGACCGGGGAGCTGTTTTTT,-,-,TRBV29-1,TRBJ2-2
CASSRRAPYTYNEQFF,TGCGCCAGCAGCAGAAGGGCCCCCTATACCTACAATGAGCAGTTCTTC,-,-,TRBV4-3,TRBJ2-1
CASTTNLQGVTEAFF,TGTGCCAGTACAACAAACCTACAGGGTGTCACTGAAGCTTTCTTT,-,-,TRBV6-5,TRBJ1-1
CASSLGAASGGNTIYF,TGCGCCAGCAGCTTGGGGGCGGCCTCTGGAGGAAACACCATATATTTT,-,-,TRBV5-1,TRBJ1-3
CASSLSLLQGATNTGELFF,TGTGCCAGCAGCTTATCCCTCCTACAGGGGGCGACGAACACCGGGGAGCTGTTTTTT,TRBD1,-,TRBV7-2,TRBJ2-2
CASSPRVYEQYF,TGTGCCAGCAGTCCACGGGTCTACGAGCAGTACTTC,-,few,TRBV2,TRBJ2-7
CASSDTQGISSPLHF,TGTGCCAGCAGCGACACACAGGGTATTTCTTCACCCCTCCACTTT,-,-,TRBV5-8,TRBJ1-6
CASSLEATGGNEKLFF,TGCGCCAGCAGCTTGGAAGCGACAGGGGGTAATGAAAAACTGTTTTTT,TRBD1,-,TRBV5-1,TRBJ1-4
CASSSRTGLRNEQFF,TGTGCCAGCAGCTCTAGGACAGGGCTTAGGAATGAGCAGTTCTTC,TRBD1,-,TRBV11-1,TRBJ2-1
CASSLEQGVVQYF,TGTGCCAGCAGCTTGGAACAGGGGGTGGTGCAGTACTTC,TRBD1,-,TRBV5-4,TRBJ2-7
CASILSNLNTEAFF,TGTGCCAGCATCCTGAGCAATCTGAACACTGAAGCTTTCTTT,-,-,TRBV28,TRBJ1-1
CASSRQGVIGETQYF,TGTGCCAGCAGCCGCCAGGGAGTTATTGGAGAGACCCAGTACTTC,-,-,TRBV14,TRBJ2-5
CASSSSGTTNYGYTF,TGTGCCAGCAGCTCCTCAGGGACAACTAACTATGGCTACACCTTC,-,-,TRBV7-6,TRBJ1-2
CAWDIANYGYTF,TGTGCCTGGGATATAGCTAACTATGGCTACACCTTC,-,-,TRBV30,TRBJ1-2
CASSVAGGLQETQYF,TGTGCCAGCAGCGTTGCGGGGGGACTCCAAGAGACCCAGTACTTC,TRBD2,-,TRBV9,TRBJ2-5
CASSLGFFEEQYF,TGTGCCAGCAGCTTGGGGTTTTTCGAGGAGCAGTACTTC,-,few,TRBV5-6,TRBJ2-7
CASSEQGAGSPLHF,TGTGCCAGCAGTGAGCAGGGGGCCGGGTCACCCCTCCACTTT,TRBD1,-,TRBV6-4,TRBJ1-6
CASSLIPYEQYF,TGTGCCAGCAGCTTAATTCCCTACGAGCAGTACTTC,-,-,TRBV7-8,TRBJ2-7
CASRVSYEQYF,TGTGCCAGCAGGGTCTCCTACGAGCAGTACTTC,-,-,TRBV2,TRBJ2-7
CASSHRGALLNEQFF,TGTGCCAGCAGCCACCGGGGGGCTCTGCTCAATGAGCAGTTCTTC,-,-,TRBV14,TRBJ2-1
CATRLGNTIYF,TGTGCCACCCGACTTGGAAACACCATATATTTT,-,once,TRBV19,TRBJ1-3
CASSFQGVGRNTEAFF,TGTGCCAGTAGCTTTCAAGGGGTTGGGCGGAACACTGAAGCTTTCTTT,-,-,TRBV19,TRBJ1-1
CASSHRVPPQPQHF,TGTGCCAGCAGTCACAGGGTTCCGCCTCAGCCCCAGCATTTT,-,-,TRBV7-2,TRBJ1-5
CASSARGGKLFF,TGTGCCAGCAGCGCCAGGGGCGGAAAACTGTTTTTT,-,-,TRBV7-2,TRBJ1-4
CASIPMTCGEKLFF,TGCGCCAGCATCCCAATGACGTGTGGGGAAAAACTGTTTTTT,-,-,TRBV23-1,TRBJ1-4
CASSPGQNSPLHF,TGTGCCAGCAGCCCGGGACAGAACTCACCCCTCCACTTT,TRBD1,few,TRBV7-3,TRBJ1-6
CSVAAGGIGSPLHF,TGCAGCGTTGCGGCAGGGGGAATCGGTTCACCCCTCCACTTT,TRBD1,-,TRBV29-1,TRBJ1-6
CASSPPDRVVTEAFF,TGCGCCAGCAGCCCACCTGACAGGGTGGTAACTGAAGCTTTCTTT,TRBD1,-,TRBV5-1,TRBJ1-1
CASSPRPGPRSSYEQYF,TGTGCCAGCTCACCACGGCCGGGACCCCGTAGCTCCTACGAGCAGTACTTC,-,-,TRBV18,TRBJ2-7
CASSRSGGDQETQYF,TGCGCCAGCAGCCGCAGCGGGGGCGATCAAGAGACCCAGTACTTC,TRBD2,-,TRBV5-1,TRBJ2-5
CASSLSYGENEQFF,TGTGCCAGCAGTTTATCGTACGGGGAAAATGAGCAGTTCTTC,-,-,TRBV27,TRBJ2-1
CASSTGGDYGYTF,TGTGCCAGCTCCACCGGTGGGGACTATGGCTACACCTTC,-,-,TRBV18,TRBJ1-2